The 5 T cell receptor beta chains presented below share a single source sample, sequenced in a study of T cell repertoires in cytomegalovirus infection. In TCRdb, the reads were re-called with MiXCR into one record per CDR3 protein. The table has 250,000 or so distinct CDR3 sequences, approximately 13% seen once. The sample taken for sequencing was PBMCs. These receptors originate from a human donor in good health (CMV status not recorded). Some clones in this sample may be carry-over from other donors' samples.

About this clonotype: This sequence may be a read error, since a much larger clone differs from it by one base. The CDR3 sequence: CVSSIQVGDEQYF. The CDR3 DNA follows: TGTGTCAGTAGTATACAGGTGGGGGACGAGCAGTACTTC. This chain links TRBV19 with TRBJ2-7, with D possibly called TRBD1 or TRBD2 (5 bases each). CDR3 length: 13 amino acids. Germline V gene lookup returns CDR1 LNHDA and CDR2 SQIVND (reference sequence).

The J gene is TRBJ2-7, the V gene TRBV20-1; 8 bases line up with TRBD2. Germline CDR1 is DFQATT and CDR2 is SNEGSKA (reference sequence). The CDR3 spans 15 residues. V lost 5 bases, J lost 2 bases, and 11 bases stayed unmatched. The CDR3 is CSAARTGGGTYEQYF. The CDR3, as DNA: TGCAGTGCTGCCAGGACTGGCGGGGGGACCTACGAGCAGTACTTC.

The sample holds a few counts of this clonotype. The gene calls are TRBV29-1 and TRBJ1-1; D is unclear. The germline gives CDR1 SQVTM, CDR2 ANQGSEA. The CDR3 has 12 residues. V dropped 4 bases and J dropped 3 bases, with 9 bases sitting between them. In nucleotides, the CDR3 is TGCAGCGTTGGGGCCGGTGACACTGAAGCTTTCTTT. This sequence encodes CSVGAGDTEAFF.

In this sample, this clonotype turned up a few times. The chain combines TRBV4-3 with TRBJ2-1; D gene ambiguous. Trimming removed 0 bases at V and 2 bases at J, with 11 bases between. This CDR3 has 16 amino acids. Germline V gene lookup returns CDR1 LGHNA and CDR2 YSLEER. The CDR3 region has the DNA TGCGCCAGCAGCCAAGATCTTGACCTCCCCTACAATGAGCAGTTCTTC. Its protein product is CASSQDLDLPYNEQFF.

This clonotype was counted at least ten times. The chain joins TRBV7-2 to TRBJ1-6; D perhaps matches TRBD1 (6 bases). Germline lookup yields CDR1 SGHTA and CDR2 FQGNSA. The CDR3 length is 15 residues. The ends were cut back, 5 bases at V and 4 bases at J, with 12 bases in the middle. CDR3 amino acids: CASSPRQDYNSPLHF. The CDR3 DNA reads as TGTGCCAGCAGCCCCCGACAGGATTATAATTCACCCCTCCACTTT.